The next 8 T cell receptor beta chains were all read from a single sample in a study of response to subunit inactivated influenza vaccine. TCRdb recomputed calls from the RT-PCR reads with MiXCR, one row per CDR3 protein. The repertoire includes about 180,000 distinct CDR3 sequences, about 11% of them detected once, and 35% to 40% sits in the top ten. The sample in question was CD8+ T cells sorted from PBMCs, obtained around 25 months after vaccination. The receptors here all came from a man aged 45 to 75 who received an inactivated influenza vaccine.

The chain recombines TRBV9 with TRBJ2-1; 8 nucleotides match TRBD2. V lost 3 bases and J lost 7; bases outside the gene matches: 6. Germline V gives CDR1 SGDLS, CDR2 YYNGEE. The CDR3 length is 14 residues. The CDR3: CASSAGSGTNEQFF. The CDR3 DNA reads as TGTGCCAGCAGCGCAGGTAGCGGGACTAATGAGCAGTTCTTC.

This clonotype was detected many times. This chain connects TRBV5-1 to TRBJ2-1; 7 bases are a match to TRBD1. The J segment lost 5 bases and the V segment lost 6 bases, leaving 5 bases of the junction unmatched. The CDR3 is 13 amino acids. Looked up from germline, CDR1 is SGHRS and CDR2 is YFSETQ. The CDR3 protein is CASTAQGNNEQFF. For the CDR3, the DNA is TGCGCCAGCACCGCACAGGGGAACAATGAGCAGTTCTTC.

This clonotype was seen a handful of times. CDR3 DNA: TGTGCCAGCTCACCTACAGGTAACTTCTACGAGCAGTTCTTC. It specifies CASSPTGNFYEQFF. This rearrangement joins TRBV18 to TRBJ2-1; D perhaps matches TRBD1 (5 bases). The CDR3 is 14 amino acids. Germline CDR1 reads KGHSH; CDR2 reads LQKENI. Trimming pared 3 bases from V and 10 bases from J, leaving 16 bases between. Full variable domain (missing parts from reference TRBV18 and TRBJ2-1): NAGVMQNPRHLVRRRGQEARLRCSPMKGHSHVYWYRQLPEEGLKFMVYLQKENIIDESGMPKERFSAEFPKEGPSILRIQQVVRGDSAAYFCASSPTGNFYEQFFGPGTRLTVL.

This clonotype was seen many times. This chain connects TRBV7-9 to TRBJ2-2; no clear D gene. The CDR3 contains 15 residues. The V gene's germline CDR1 is SEHNR and CDR2 FQNEAQ (reference sequence). V was trimmed by 3 bases and J by 1 base, leaving 9 bases between them. CDR3 sequence (DNA): TGTGCCAGCAGCTTTCTACAGTGGAACACCGGGGAGCTGTTTTTT. Translation: CASSFLQWNTGELFF.

The chain uses TRBV29-1 and TRBJ1-1, with a weak D call TRBD1 (5 bases). Deletions cut 6 bases from V and 3 bases from J, with 17 bases between. The CDR3 extends over 14 amino acids. Germline CDR1 and CDR2: SQVTM and ANQGSEA. The CDR3 loop reads CSVGKVAGHTEAFF. The CDR3 nucleotides read TGCAGCGTAGGGAAGGTGGCGGGGCACACTGAAGCTTTCTTT.

This rearrangement joins TRBV9 to TRBJ2-1, with D perhaps assigned TRBD1 or TRBD2 (7 bases each). The CDR3 has 19 residues. Germline V CDR1 and CDR2: SGDLS, YYNGEE. Deletions cut 1 base from V and 0 bases from J, with 20 bases between. In DNA form, the CDR3 reads TGTGCCAGCAGCGTATCGGGGAGGGGGCCATATTACTCCTACAATGAGCAGTTCTTC. Translated: CASSVSGRGPYYSYNEQFF.

In its sample, this clonotype was seen a few times. V is TRBV10-3 and J is TRBJ1-4; a weak D match, TRBD1 (5 bases). The CDR3 contains 13 residues. With 4 bases removed from V and 8 bases from J, the gap between germline ends came to 11 bases. Germline V gene sequence: CDR1 ENHRY, CDR2 SYGVKD. The CDR3 protein is CAISGQGPEKLFF. The DNA of the CDR3 is TGTGCCATCAGTGGCCAGGGTCCCGAAAAACTGTTTTTT.

The chain joins TRBV14 to TRBJ2-7, with 7 nucleotides matching TRBD2. The CDR3 is made up of 15 amino acids. CDR1 is SGHDN and CDR2 is FVKESK in the germline V gene. Trimming cost V 0 bases and J 5 bases; bases outside gene matches: 7. CDR3: CASSQEAGVSHEQYF. In DNA, the CDR3 is TGTGCCAGCAGCCAAGAGGCGGGAGTCTCGCACGAGCAGTACTTC.